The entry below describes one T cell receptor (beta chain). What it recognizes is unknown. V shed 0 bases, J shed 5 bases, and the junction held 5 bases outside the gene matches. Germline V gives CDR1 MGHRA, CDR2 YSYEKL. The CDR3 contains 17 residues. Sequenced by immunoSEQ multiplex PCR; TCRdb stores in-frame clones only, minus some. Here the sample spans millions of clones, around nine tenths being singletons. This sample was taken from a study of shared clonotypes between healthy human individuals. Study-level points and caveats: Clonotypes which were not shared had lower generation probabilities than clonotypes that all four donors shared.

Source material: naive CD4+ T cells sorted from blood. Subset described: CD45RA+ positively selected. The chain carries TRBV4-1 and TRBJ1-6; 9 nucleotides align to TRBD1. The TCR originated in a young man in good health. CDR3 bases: TGCGCCAGCAGCCAAGAAGGACAGGGGCGTAATAATTCACCCCTCCACTTT. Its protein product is CASSQEGQGRNNSPLHF.